Listed here are 29 T cell receptor beta chains from one sample, sequenced in a study of blood T cell repertoires in COVID-19. The protocol was immunoSEQ multiplex PCR, while the TCRdb copy is restricted to in-frame clones and leaves out a portion. The sample has approximately 77,000 clones, roughly 78% seen once. The sample comprised peripheral blood. These receptors were taken from a woman between 70 and 85 years old with acute or convalescent COVID-19.

V gene TRBV19 combines with J gene TRBJ2-4; TRBD1 aligns across 8 bases. The CDR3 is 15 amino acids. Germline CDR1 is LNHDA and CDR2 is SQIVND (reference sequence). With V trimmed by 6 bases and J by 5 bases, 9 bases remained unmatched. The CDR3 coding sequence is TGTGCCAGTAGGTCCCTAGAGACAGGGGAAAACATTCAGTACTTC. Its protein is CASRSLETGENIQYF.

The chain employs TRBV4-2 and TRBJ2-3, with 15 bases aligning to TRBD2. The CDR3 has 17 residues. Germline trimming cut 0 bases from V and 7 bases from J; bases unmatched to any gene: 5. From germline, CDR1 is LGHNA and CDR2 YNFKEQ. The CDR3 DNA sequence: TGTGCCAGCAGCCAAGATAGGACTAGCGGGGGGGCTAATACGCAGTATTTT. It yields the protein CASSQDRTSGGANTQYF.

The rearrangement joins TRBV24-1 to TRBJ1-6, with a tentative D call TRBD1 (6 bases). The ends were cut back, 9 bases at V and 5 bases at J, with 19 bases in the middle. CDR3 length: 16 amino acids. CDR1 and CDR2 from the germline V gene are KGHDR and SFDVKD. The CDR3 loop reads CATPSGGDTDNSPLHF. The CDR3 DNA sequence: TGTGCCACCCCTTCGGGGGGGGACACAGATAATTCACCCCTCCACTTT.

This clone was seen just once. This chain connects TRBV2 to TRBJ2-7; 7 bases are a match to TRBD2. The V segment lost 10 bases and the J segment 7 bases; nucleotides outside the gene matches: 10. Germline CDR1 SNHLY, CDR2 FYNNEI. This CDR3 is built from 12 residues. The CDR3 nucleotides read TGTGCCACCCTGATGGCGGGGGTTGAGCAGTACTTC. This translates into CATLMAGVEQYF.

The rearrangement joins TRBV29-1 to TRBJ2-4; perhaps TRBD2 as D (5 bases). Trimming left V 6 bases short and J 8 bases short, with 11 bases between. Per the germline V gene, CDR1 is SQVTM and CDR2 is ANQGSEA. The CDR3 consists of 11 residues. For the CDR3, the DNA is TGCAGCGTCTCGACCGGGGACATTCAGTACTTC. This codes for CSVSTGDIQYF.

In its sample, this clone was seen once. The DNA is omitted, as the CDR3 cannot be located on it reliably, and the CDR3 follows TCRdb's listing. The chain recombines TRBV2 with TRBJ2-5; the table's D call TRBD1 went unverified against the DNA. Germline CDR1 SNHLY, CDR2 FYNNEI. The CDR3 is 14 residues long, counting both termini. This chain's CDR3 is CASSEFGTGASEYF.

This chain joins TRBV3-1 (or the pseudogene TRBV3-2) and TRBJ2-7, with TRBD2 matching over 11 bases. This CDR3 has 17 amino acids. Germline CDR1 reads LGHDT; CDR2 reads YNNKEL (reference sequence). V shed 4 bases, J shed 1 base, and the junction held 9 bases outside the gene matches. The CDR3 sequence is CASSRVPGTSGSYEQYF. In DNA, the CDR3 is TGTGCCAGCAGCCGAGTACCCGGGACTAGCGGATCCTACGAGCAGTACTTC.

This clone was seen only once. V gene TRBV7-2 combines with J gene TRBJ2-7; D possibly corresponds to TRBD1 (7 bases). This CDR3 is built from 14 residues. CDR1 is SGHTA, CDR2 FQGNSA, per germline. Between the trimmed V and J ends, which lost 4 bases and 6 bases, there was a span of 16 bases. CDR3 bases: TGTGCCAGCAGCTGGAGGGCAGGGGGGCGCGAGCAGTACTTC. Amino acid sequence: CASSWRAGGREQYF.

The chain is built from TRBV6-1 and TRBJ2-2, with TRBD2 matching over 10 bases. Per germline, CDR1 MNHNS and CDR2 SASEGT. CDR3 length: 14 amino acids. The ends lost 2 bases at V and 15 bases at J; junction bases unmatched: 9. The CDR3 protein is CASSELIAGGKMFF. The CDR3 region has the DNA TGTGCCAGCAGTGAACTGATAGCGGGGGGAAAGATGTTTTTT.

This chain connects TRBV29-1 to TRBJ1-1, with a tentative D call TRBD1 (5 bases). V lost 1 base to trimming and J lost 4 bases, with 16 bases between them. The CDR3 contains 15 residues. Germline assignment: CDR1 SQVTM and CDR2 ANQGSEA. CDR3 DNA sequence: TGCAGCGTTGAAGGTTCCGGGGGGGGGAGCACTGAAGCTTTCTTT. This sequence encodes CSVEGSGGGSTEAFF.

The rearrangement joins TRBV3-1 (or the pseudogene TRBV3-2) to TRBJ2-1, with 9 bases that match TRBD2. This CDR3 spans 19 amino acids. V dropped 0 bases and J dropped 0; count of bases not matched to a gene: 9. Germline assignment: CDR1 LGHDT and CDR2 YNNKEL (reference sequence). DNA for the CDR3: TGTGCCAGCAGCCAAGATTTGGCTAGCGGGGACCCCTCCTACAATGAGCAGTTCTTC. Its protein is CASSQDLASGDPSYNEQFF.

This chain uses TRBV3-1 (or the pseudogene TRBV3-2) with TRBJ1-1; 7 bases match TRBD1. Looked up from germline, CDR1 is LGHDT and CDR2 is YNNKEL (reference sequence). The CDR3 is made up of 14 amino acids. Trimming at V came to 3 bases and at J to 0 bases, leaving 1 base not matched to a gene. CDR3 bases: TGTGCCAGCAGCCAGAGGGGGCTGAACACTGAAGCTTTCTTT. Translation: CASSQRGLNTEAFF.

This clone has only a few counts. The chain recombines TRBV6-2 or TRBV6-3 with TRBJ2-1; 8 nucleotides line up with TRBD1. CDR1 is MNHEY and CDR2 is SVGEGT in the germline V gene. CDR3 length equals 13 residues. J was trimmed by 7 bases and V by 2 bases; bases with no gene match: 1. CDR3 sequence (DNA): TGTGCCAGCAGTTACGACAGGGGAAATGAGCAGTTCTTC. It is translated as CASSYDRGNEQFF.

The V gene is TRBV28, the J gene TRBJ1-5; D perhaps matches TRBD1 (5 bases). V was shortened by 8 bases and J by 7 bases, with 21 bases between the two germline ends. Germline V gene data show CDR1 as MDHEN and CDR2 as SYDVKM. The CDR3 consists of 15 residues. This chain's CDR3 is CASGGGPGLIQPQHF. In DNA, the CDR3 is TGTGCCAGCGGGGGGGGACCGGGGTTGATCCAGCCCCAGCATTTT.

The V gene is TRBV3-1 (or the pseudogene TRBV3-2), the J gene TRBJ1-2; possibly TRBD1 for D (6 bases). The CDR3 is 14 amino acids. CDR1 LGHDT and CDR2 YNNKEL come from the germline V gene (reference sequence). Trimming took off 5 bases at V and 3 bases at J, with 13 bases between the two ends. The CDR3 sequence is CASSARDTYYGYTF. DNA of the CDR3: TGTGCCAGCAGCGCACGGGACACCTACTATGGCTACACCTTC.

The rearrangement uses TRBV5-8 and TRBJ1-2; D not resolved. The germline V gene encodes CDR1 SGHTS and CDR2 YDEGEE. CDR3 length equals 12 residues. V shed 4 bases and J shed 3 bases, with 7 bases lying between them. For the CDR3, the DNA is TGTGCCAGCAGCCCCGAGTACTATGGCTACACCTTC. It translates to CASSPEYYGYTF.

V gene TRBV13 combines with J gene TRBJ1-4, with D tentatively TRBD1 (6 bases). This CDR3 comprises 13 residues. Trimming took off 3 bases at V and 7 bases at J, with 9 bases between the two ends. Germline CDR1 is PRHDT and CDR2 is FYEKMQ (reference sequence). CDR3 in DNA: TGTGCCAGCAGCTTGGGACACCTTGAAAAACTGTTTTTT. It encodes CASSLGHLEKLFF.

This clone was detected only once. The J gene is TRBJ1-2, the V gene TRBV19; D may be TRBD1 (6 bases). Germline V CDR1 and CDR2: LNHDA, SQIVND (reference sequence). V was cut by 6 bases and J by 8 bases, with 16 bases left in between. CDR3 length equals 13 residues. The CDR3 loop reads CASSRGRPIGYTF. CDR3 DNA sequence: TGTGCCAGTAGCAGGGGACGCCCAATCGGCTACACCTTC.

The chain joins TRBV5-6 to TRBJ1-1; 8 bases match TRBD1. Trimming at V came to 2 bases and at J to 3 bases, leaving 6 bases not matched to a gene. The germline V gene encodes CDR1 SGHDT and CDR2 YYEEEE. The CDR3 covers 15 residues. CDR3 region: CASSFSQGAYTEAFF. The CDR3 bases are TGTGCCAGCAGCTTTTCTCAGGGGGCTTACACTGAAGCTTTCTTT.

CDR3 in amino acids: CASSVTGWDEKLFF. As DNA, the CDR3 is TGTGCCAGCAGCGTGACAGGGTGGGATGAAAAACTGTTTTTT. The chain has TRBV9 and TRBJ1-4, with TRBD1 matching 7 bases. The CDR3 covers 14 residues. Trimming removed 2 bases from V and 6 bases from J; junction bases left unmatched: 4. Germline CDR1 SGDLS, CDR2 YYNGEE.

The chain is built from TRBV18 and TRBJ2-3; 12 bases align to TRBD2. Germline CDR1 reads KGHSH; CDR2 reads LQKENI. The J segment lost 3 bases and the V segment lost 3 bases, leaving 13 bases of the junction unmatched. This CDR3 is built from 19 residues. CDR3 nucleotide sequence: TGTGCCAGCTCACCCGGTGGACTAGCGGGGCCGACCCAGACAGATACGCAGTATTTT. Protein product: CASSPGGLAGPTQTDTQYF.

J is TRBJ2-1 and V is TRBV4-3; 7 bases are a match to TRBD1. The germline gives CDR1 LGHNA, CDR2 YSLEER. V lost 2 bases, J lost 5 bases, and 6 bases stayed unmatched. This CDR3 spans 15 amino acids. The CDR3 sequence: CASSQTGTENNEQFF. Here the CDR3 DNA reads TGCGCCAGCAGCCAAACCGGGACAGAAAACAATGAGCAGTTCTTC.

The V and J genes are TRBV2 and TRBJ2-1; TRBD2 agrees at 9 bases. V was pared by 3 bases and J by 3 bases, with 6 bases of the junction left unmatched. The CDR3 sequence is 16 residues long. Germline V gene sequence: CDR1 SNHLY, CDR2 FYNNEI. CDR3 in amino acids: CASSELGLADYNEQFF. The DNA of the CDR3 is TGTGCCAGCAGTGAGCTGGGACTAGCCGACTACAATGAGCAGTTCTTC.

This clone was recorded once. The genes are TRBV3-1 (or the pseudogene TRBV3-2) and TRBJ2-5; D is unresolved. The CDR3 is 12 amino acids. The V gene's germline CDR1 is LGHDT and CDR2 YNNKEL (reference sequence). The germline V and J ends were trimmed by 3 bases and 4 bases, with 6 bases remaining between them. CDR3 in DNA: TGTGCCAGCAGCCAGACGGGAGAGACCCAGTACTTC. This translates into CASSQTGETQYF.

J is TRBJ1-2 and V is TRBV5-6; D is unresolved. CDR1 and CDR2 from the germline V gene are SGHDT and YYEEEE. This CDR3 spans 13 amino acids. Trimming shortened V by 2 bases and J by 6 bases, and 11 bases separated the two germline ends. CDR3 DNA: TGTGCCAGCAGCTTCCTTCAGTCAAATGGCTACACCTTC. Protein sequence: CASSFLQSNGYTF.

This clone was detected only a few times. The chain couples TRBV7-3 to TRBJ2-1; tentative D call: TRBD2 (6 bases). V lost 0 bases and J 4 bases, leaving 13 bases between the germline ends. CDR3 length: 16 amino acids. Germline V CDR1 and CDR2: SGHTA, FQGTGA. CDR3 amino acids: CASSLTPGLSYNEQFF. DNA for the CDR3: TGTGCCAGCAGCTTAACGCCGGGACTTTCATACAATGAGCAGTTCTTC. The complete variable domain, with remaining parts taken from reference TRBV7-3 and TRBJ2-1, reads GAGVSQTPSNKVTEKGKYVELRCDPISGHTALYWYRQSLGQGPEFLIYFQGTGAADDSGLPNDRFFAVRPEGSVSTLKIQRTERGDSAVYLCASSLTPGLSYNEQFFGPGTRLTVL.

This clone was recorded once. The chain recombines TRBV19 with TRBJ1-3, with D unresolved. Per germline, CDR1 LNHDA and CDR2 SQIVND (reference sequence). Trimming left V 5 bases short and J 0 bases short, with 14 bases between. The CDR3 runs to 16 residues. The CDR3 region has the DNA TGTGCCAGTAGTGGGTGGCAGGAACCCTCTGGAAACACCATATATTTT. Its protein is CASSGWQEPSGNTIYF.

The chain is built from TRBV11-2 and TRBJ1-1, with D maybe TRBD1 (6 bases). The CDR3 runs 14 residues. V gave up 5 bases and J gave up 4 bases, with 14 bases separating them. CDR1 is SGHAT, CDR2 FQNNGV, per germline. CDR3: CASSHTGHLTEAFF. CDR3 DNA sequence: TGTGCCAGCAGCCATACGGGACACCTCACTGAAGCTTTCTTT.

The V gene is TRBV3-1 (or the pseudogene TRBV3-2), the J gene TRBJ2-1; D gene uncertain. The CDR3 is made up of 14 amino acids. V lost 0 bases and J 10 bases, leaving 13 bases between the germline ends. Germline lookup yields CDR1 LGHDT and CDR2 YNNKEL (reference sequence). The CDR3 DNA sequence: TGTGCCAGCAGCCAAGATTTCACGGTGAAGGAGCAGTTCTTC. Protein product: CASSQDFTVKEQFF.